This is a list of T cell receptor beta chains from one sample in a study of a mutant IDH1 vaccine in newly diagnosed glioma. Some clones are missing from TCRdb's copy, which holds only in-frame ones; the method was immunoSEQ multiplex PCR. The data contain some 27,000 clones, roughly 80% of them singletons. For these receptors, no antigen is known. The specimen comprised PBMCs, sampled from a glioma patient whose treatment included an IDH1 peptide vaccine. These receptors were taken from a woman under 40 with glioma. CDR3s include the opening cysteine and the closing phenylalanine or tryptophan. Each record gives: D gene, clone size, J gene, V gene, CDR3 protein, CDR3 DNA. D genes are given only for firm matches. Expanded clones get a size class; other rows say once, few or many, or leave the size out.

>NA|NA|TRBJ1-4|TRBV29-1
CSVWGPTNEKLFF
TGCAGCGTTTGGGGGCCAACTAATGAAAAACTGTTTTTT
>NA|NA|TRBJ2-5|TRBV6-1
CASRWAYQETQYF
TGTGCCAGCAGGTGGGCTTACCAAGAGACCCAGTACTTC
>NA|NA|TRBJ2-7|TRBV5-4
CASSSSRGDEQYF
TGTGCCAGCAGCAGCTCGAGGGGGGACGAGCAGTACTTC
>TRBD1|NA|TRBJ1-4|TRBV5-1
CASSLIPGQGEKLFF
TGCGCCAGCAGCCTGATTCCGGGACAGGGGGAAAAACTGTTTTTT
>TRBD2|once|TRBJ2-2|TRBV4-1
CASSQEGLAGALTGELFF
TGCGCCAGCAGCCAAGAAGGATTAGCGGGGGCCCTCACCGGGGAGCTGTTTTTT
>NA|NA|TRBJ2-5|TRBV2
CASSEGWYQETQYF
TGTGCCAGCAGTGAGGGGTGGTACCAAGAGACCCAGTACTTC
>TRBD1|once|TRBJ1-1|TRBV7-9
CASSTGGSTEAFF
TGTGCCAGTTCGACAGGGGGCTCGACTGAAGCTTTCTTT
>NA|NA|TRBJ2-7|TRBV5-1
CASSLGAVLSYEQYF
TGCGCCAGCAGCTTGGGGGCGGTCCTCTCCTACGAGCAGTACTTC
>TRBD1|NA|TRBJ1-4|TRBV6-1
CASSAQPAGQGRNNEKLFF
TGTGCCAGCAGTGCCCAACCCGCAGGACAGGGAAGAAATAATGAAAAACTGTTTTTT
>NA|once|TRBJ2-2|TRBV7-2
CASSYTRGSNTGELFF
TGTGCCAGCAGCTACACCAGAGGGTCGAACACCGGGGAGCTGTTTTTT
>NA|NA|TRBJ2-7|TRBV7-2
CASSFTDGAYEQYF
TGTGCCAGCAGCTTCACGGACGGAGCCTACGAGCAGTACTTC
>NA|NA|TRBJ1-4|TRBV25-1
CASSAAATNEKLFF
TGTGCCAGCAGTGCGGCAGCAACTAATGAAAAACTGTTTTTT
>TRBD1|NA|TRBJ1-6|TRBV4-3
CASSQWKGANSPLHF
TGCGCCAGCAGCCAATGGAAGGGGGCGAATTCACCCCTCCACTTT
>NA|NA|TRBJ1-1|TRBV6-5
CASSEGTRNTEAFF
TGTGCCAGCAGTGAAGGGACACGGAACACTGAAGCTTTCTTT
>TRBD1|NA|TRBJ2-6|TRBV5-4
CASSPRQETGTRSGANVLTF
TGTGCCAGCAGCCCCCGGCAAGAGACAGGGACCCGCTCTGGGGCCAACGTCCTGACTTTC
>TRBD1|NA|TRBJ1-4|TRBV5-1
CASSLEGDRANEKLFF
TGCGCCAGCAGCTTGGAAGGGGACAGGGCGAATGAAAAACTGTTTTTT
>NA|NA|TRBJ1-2|TRBV5-6
CASSFSSYYGYTF
TGTGCCAGCAGCTTTTCCTCGTACTATGGCTACACCTTC
>NA|few|TRBJ1-4|TRBV20-1
CSAGIEKLFF
TGCAGTGCTGGGATAGAAAAACTGTTTTTT
>TRBD1|NA|TRBJ1-1|TRBV19
CASSIDQGENTEAFF
TGTGCCAGTAGTATAGACCAGGGGGAGAACACTGAAGCTTTCTTT
>TRBD1|NA|TRBJ1-1|TRBV4-3
CASSNDRAVNTEAFF
TGCGCCAGCAGCAACGACAGGGCTGTGAACACTGAAGCTTTCTTT
>TRBD2|NA|TRBJ2-5|TRBV13
CASSPKGGQETQYF
TGTGCCAGCAGCCCTAAGGGAGGGCAAGAGACCCAGTACTTC
>NA|NA|TRBJ2-7|TRBV5-1
CASSLFGSYEQYF
TGCGCCAGCAGCTTATTCGGTTCCTACGAGCAGTACTTC
>NA|NA|TRBJ1-2|TRBV6-6
CASSSHRDYGYTF
TGTGCCAGCAGTTCCCACAGGGACTATGGCTACACCTTC
>NA|NA|TRBJ1-2|TRBV4-3
CASSQGLDRNYGYTF
TGCGCCAGCAGCCAAGGCCTGGACAGAAACTATGGCTACACCTTC
>NA|NA|TRBJ1-2|TRBV14
CASSQDHGNLEWRHTF
TGTGCCAGCAGCCAAGATCACGGGAATCTGGAGTGGCGGCACACCTTC
>NA|NA|TRBJ2-7|TRBV6-4
CASSDSKVPQGSYEQYF
TGTGCCAGCAGTGACTCGAAAGTCCCCCAGGGTTCCTACGAGCAGTACTTC
>TRBD2|NA|TRBJ2-2|TRBV6-5
CASSYPSGRATGELFF
TGTGCCAGCAGTTACCCATCAGGGAGGGCGACCGGGGAGCTGTTTTTT
>TRBD2|NA|TRBJ2-1|TRBV7-2
CASSEARGTEQFF
TGTGCCAGCAGCGAGGCGCGGGGGACTGAGCAGTTCTTC
>NA|NA|TRBJ1-1|TRBV29-1
CSVVVPGGNTEAFF
TGCAGCGTTGTAGTTCCCGGGGGGAACACTGAAGCTTTCTTT
>NA|NA|TRBJ2-7|TRBV9
CASSPGPNEQYF
TGTGCCAGCAGCCCAGGCCCCAACGAGCAGTACTTC